Listed below are T cell receptor beta chains from one sample, sequenced in a study of CD8 T cells in ankylosing spondylitis. Each CDR3 protein gets one entry after TCRdb re-called the 5' RACE reads with MiXCR. The sample yields approximately 250,000 distinct CDR3 sequences, 30% to 40% seen once. The sequencing sample was made of blood, either unsorted or a sorted T cell fraction (not recorded which). These TCRs come from a male donor with ankylosing spondylitis or in good health (not recorded which). Both conserved end residues are part of each CDR3. The order of the fields is J gene, V gene, clone size, CDR3 protein. Not all rows give a size; the values are once, few, many and, for expanded clones, a class.

TRBJ2-5	TRBV6-5	few	CASSYLPQETQYF
TRBJ1-6	TRBV12-3/TRBV12-4	few	CAGGDGNSPLHF
TRBJ2-5	TRBV12-3/TRBV12-4	few	CASSSAIGGETQYF
TRBJ2-3	TRBV29-1	few	CSVVGGTPTDTQYF
TRBJ2-3	TRBV10-1	NA	CASSATRDTQYF
TRBJ2-1	TRBV20-1	NA	CSANLGTSAGSSQFF
TRBJ1-2	TRBV10-3	few	CAISESGTNYGYTF
TRBJ1-4	TRBV29-1	NA	CSAKGDRDVTNEKLFF
TRBJ1-2	TRBV2	NA	CASSGTWGWGYGYTF
TRBJ2-3	TRBV4-1	few	CASSQGHGPTDTQYF
TRBJ2-2	TRBV7-3	NA	CASSSDGGASRNGELFF
TRBJ2-7	TRBV18	NA	CASSTDRGTYEQYF
TRBJ2-3	TRBV20-1	NA	CSARDPQASGSTDTQYF
TRBJ2-3	TRBV20-1	NA	CSARDPAGGTDTQYF
TRBJ2-1	TRBV9	few	CASSPDTYYNEQFF
TRBJ2-7	TRBV5-1	NA	CASSSGLAGLYEQYF
TRBJ2-1	TRBV6-2/TRBV6-3	NA	CASRATGQTYNEQFF
TRBJ2-1	TRBV29-1	many	CSVELDRAYNEQFF
TRBJ2-2	TRBV6-5	NA	CASSLGRANTGELFF
TRBJ2-5	TRBV12-3/TRBV12-4	NA	CASSFWRGLQETQYF
TRBJ2-7	TRBV29-1	few	CSAFVRQGLSYEQYF
TRBJ2-3	TRBV27	NA	CASSTPGTSRDTQYF
TRBJ1-1	TRBV12-3/TRBV12-4	NA	CASSPGRGTEAFF
TRBJ1-6	TRBV20-1	few	CSAGRQGASPLHF
TRBJ1-5	TRBV20-1	few	CSARANSYQPQHF
TRBJ2-3	TRBV12-3/TRBV12-4	few	CASSNGGSDTQYF
TRBJ1-2	TRBV10-3	few	CAISVRDNRSGGYTF
TRBJ2-3	TRBV4-1	NA	CASSALAGGFTDTQYF
TRBJ2-5	TRBV7-7	NA	CASSNRGQETQYF
TRBJ2-7	TRBV12-3/TRBV12-4	NA	CASSLLSREWDEQYF
TRBJ2-1	TRBV12-3/TRBV12-4	NA	CASSLGGLEQFF
TRBJ2-5	TRBV5-1	few	CASSDRGPETQYF
TRBJ1-4	TRBV20-1	few	CSAREQGAYEKLFF
TRBJ1-1	TRBV5-1	NA	CASSLEGDPKRTEAFF
TRBJ2-2	TRBV12-3/TRBV12-4	NA	CASSSTTLGGTGELFF
TRBJ2-1	TRBV6-1	NA	CASSQWVGGSIKTEQFF
TRBJ2-5	TRBV12-3/TRBV12-4	NA	CASSYTGLETQYF
TRBJ2-1	TRBV7-8	NA	CASSPIPPGGDNEQFF
TRBJ2-1	TRBV20-1	few	CSATLDLSRPEQFF
TRBJ2-7	TRBV12-3/TRBV12-4	NA	CASSLAQGWNEQYF
TRBJ1-5	TRBV6-1	NA	CASSPGVGNQPQHF
TRBJ2-1	TRBV15	NA	CATSRDRGAPNEQFF